The source of this T cell receptor beta chain is a study of human T cells and chemical hapten exposure. At the level of the study: The study sensitized with 2% DPC on a 2 cm by 2 cm patch of upper inner arm skin. Weekly diphenylcyclopropenone doses were given to patients' scalps across the approximately 26-week study. Once 0.01% DPC had been applied to the upper back by patch test, readings were taken at 6 days.

The study's findings and limits: The number of TCRs above 1 in 1000 frequency did not change after DPC sensitization.

In its sample, this clonotype was seen a few times. The antigen remains undetermined. Trimming cost V 2 bases and J 3 bases, with 12 bases left between them. CDR1 and CDR2 from the germline V gene are ENHRY and SYGVKD. This CDR3 region has 15 residues. Each CDR3 protein is one row after TCRdb ran MiXCR on the RACE reads. The sample includes about 100,000 distinct CDR3 sequences, 9.5% to 12% of them seen just once. Time point described: patch test 1, 2 weeks after DPC sensitization. The treatment: therapeutic diphenylcyclopropenone sensitization with weekly scalp DPC. V is TRBV10-3 and J is TRBJ2-3; no firm D call. The source was whole blood, collected in connection with sensitization to the hapten diphenylcyclopropenone (DPC). This sequence originates from a woman in her 40s with alopecia areata. Some clones in this sample may be carry-over from other donors' samples. Here the CDR3 DNA reads TGTGCCATCAGTGAGGATCGGCAGAGGACAGATACGCAGTATTTT. Amino acids: CAISEDRQRTDTQYF.